The 7 T cell receptor beta chains presented below share a single source sample, sequenced in a study of blood T cell repertoires in COVID-19. The assay was immunoSEQ multiplex PCR, and TCRdb's table has in-frame clones only and misses some. The data show 200,000 to 250,000 clones, with around nine tenths seen just once and approximately 12% held by the top ten. The sample taken for sequencing was peripheral blood. These receptors were obtained from a young woman who had recovered from COVID-19.

This chain links TRBV5-6 with TRBJ1-2; 8 nucleotides line up with TRBD1. CDR1 is SGHDT, CDR2 YYEEEE, per germline. J gave up 6 bases and V 4 bases, and 8 bases lay outside the gene matches. The CDR3 covers 14 residues. DNA for the CDR3: TGTGCCAGCAGCAAAAGGACAGGGTGGGATGGCTACACCTTC. Amino acids: CASSKRTGWDGYTF.

This chain connects TRBV11-3 to TRBJ2-6; 9 bases map to TRBD1. The CDR3 has 17 amino acids. Germline CDR1 is SGHNT and CDR2 is YENEEA. V gave up 5 bases and J gave up 1 base; unmatched junction bases: 6. For the CDR3, the DNA is TGTGCCAGCAGCCAAGGACAGGGGACGTCTGGGGCCAACGTCCTGACTTTC. Its translation is CASSQGQGTSGANVLTF. Full variable domain (outside the CDR3, taken from reference TRBV11-3 and TRBJ2-6): EAGVVQSPRYKIIEKKQPVAFWCNPISGHNTLYWYLQNLGQGPELLIRYENEEAVDDSQLPKDRFSAERLKGVDSTLKIQPAELGDSAVYLCASSQGQGTSGANVLTFGAGSRLTVL.

In DNA, the CDR3 is TGTGCCAGCAGCCCAACCGGGACTAGCGGGAGGGTATACGATGAGCAGTTCTTC. Encoded protein: CASSPTGTSGRVYDEQFF. The chain is built from TRBV7-3 and TRBJ2-1; 16 bases are shared with TRBD2. The germline CDR1 and CDR2 sequences are SGHTA and FQGTGA. The CDR3 totals 18 residues. Germline trimming cut 5 bases from V and 8 bases from J; bases unmatched to any gene: 12.

The chain joins TRBV9 to TRBJ2-3; 9 bases are shared with TRBD2. The V gene end was trimmed by 4 bases and the J gene end by 2 bases; junction bases not matched to a gene: 11. The CDR3 covers 17 residues. The germline CDR1 and CDR2 sequences are SGDLS and YYNGEE. The DNA of the CDR3 is TGTGCCAGCAGCCACTCCCGGGGGACTAGCACCACAGATACGCAGTATTTT. Amino acids: CASSHSRGTSTTDTQYF.

The chain recombines TRBV12-5 with TRBJ1-3; TRBD1 agrees at 8 bases. The junction had 5 bases not matched to a gene; V was cut back by 3 bases and J by 1 base. The CDR3 extends over 16 amino acids. Germline-derived CDR1 and CDR2 are LGHNT and FRNRAP. The CDR3, as DNA: TGTGCTAGTGGTTTCACGACAGGGGAGTCTGGAAACACCATATATTTT. Its translation: CASGFTTGESGNTIYF.

This chain links TRBV3-1 (or the pseudogene TRBV3-2) with TRBJ2-3; TRBD2 agrees at 7 bases. The CDR3 contains 17 residues. The V gene's germline CDR1 is LGHDT and CDR2 YNNKEL (reference sequence). Trimming cost V 4 bases and J 4 bases; bases outside gene matches: 14. The CDR3 DNA follows: TGTGCCAGCAGCCCGGCCCTCGGGGCGGGAGTGGCAGATACGCAGTATTTT. This sequence encodes CASSPALGAGVADTQYF.

This chain connects TRBV5-5 to TRBJ2-5; TRBD2 matches at 12 bases. The ends lost 2 bases at V and 4 bases at J; junction bases unmatched: 6. Germline CDR1 reads SGHKS; CDR2 reads YYEKEE (reference sequence). This CDR3 spans 16 amino acids. CDR3: CASSFPTSGSSETQYF. The DNA of the CDR3 is TGTGCCAGCAGCTTTCCGACTAGCGGGAGCTCAGAGACCCAGTACTTC.